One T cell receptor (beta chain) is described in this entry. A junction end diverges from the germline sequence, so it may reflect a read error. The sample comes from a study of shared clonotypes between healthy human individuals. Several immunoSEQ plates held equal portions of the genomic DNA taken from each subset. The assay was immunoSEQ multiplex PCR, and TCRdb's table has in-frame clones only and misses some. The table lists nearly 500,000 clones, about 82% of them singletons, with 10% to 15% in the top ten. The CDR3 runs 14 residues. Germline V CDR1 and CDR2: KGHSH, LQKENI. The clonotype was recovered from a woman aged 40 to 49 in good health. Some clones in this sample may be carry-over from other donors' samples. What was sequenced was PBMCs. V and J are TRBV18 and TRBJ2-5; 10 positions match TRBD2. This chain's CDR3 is CANSPKGLAETQYF. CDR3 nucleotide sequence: TGTGCCAACTCACCAAAGGGACTAGCGGAGACCCAGTACTTC.